A selection of T cell receptor beta chains follows, all from one sample in a study of early T cells in non-severe SARS-CoV-2 infection. TCRdb used MiXCR to reprocess the 5' RACE reads, holding one entry per CDR3 protein. This sample has more than 25,000 distinct CDR3 sequences, with approximately 5% found just once. Material for sequencing was whole blood. The receptor set was obtained from an adult who was a healthcare worker with PCR-confirmed SARS-CoV-2 infection or an uninfected control (not recorded which). CDR3s include the opening cysteine and the closing phenylalanine or tryptophan. Size is stated for part of the rows, as once, few or many counts, or as a class when the clone is expanded.

TRBJ2-1 | 12 | TRBV10-2 | . | CASALAGDEQFF
TRBJ2-7 | 13 | TRBV5-4 | many | CASSLPGTYEQYF
TRBJ2-1 | 14 | TRBV12-3/TRBV12-4 | many | CASSPPGPYNEQFF
TRBJ2-7 | 12 | TRBV29-1 | few | CSVTGPSCEQYF
TRBJ1-1 | 13 | TRBV6-1 | . | CASKTGVNTEAFF
TRBJ2-3 | 13 | TRBV6-2/TRBV6-3 | many | CASGAGETDTQYF
TRBJ1-6 | 13 | TRBV7-2 | few | CASSLLENSPLHF
TRBJ2-5 | 20 | TRBV4-1 | many | CASSQDPPSGDRVFEETQYF
TRBJ2-5 | 14 | TRBV20-1 | many | CSARGLGFQETQYF
TRBJ1-4 | 15 | TRBV7-9 | . | CASSLLAGSHEKLFF
TRBJ2-3 | 14 | TRBV5-1 | many | CASSLGRPADTQYF
TRBJ2-1 | 16 | TRBV7-6 | many | CASSTRAGGTYNEQFF
TRBJ2-5 | 13 | TRBV6-2/TRBV6-3 | many | CASSFIDEETQYF
TRBJ2-7 | 16 | TRBV6-5 | . | CASKRAGGPSSYEQYF
TRBJ2-1 | 13 | TRBV10-3 | many | CAISGGAWNEQFF
TRBJ2-7 | 14 | TRBV28 | many | CASSFGTSSYEQYF
TRBJ2-1 | 16 | TRBV6-5 | . | CASSYRWDRGRNEQFF
TRBJ1-5 | 14 | TRBV13 | . | CASSLQGGGQPQHF
TRBJ2-5 | 14 | TRBV6-6 | many | CASNLPGPQETQYF
TRBJ2-5 | 16 | TRBV7-2 | many | CASSLGLAGGRETQYF
TRBJ2-5 | 16 | TRBV5-1 | many | CASSLGGAGGGETQYF
TRBJ2-5 | 15 | TRBV24-1 | few | CATSDRQGYRETQYF
TRBJ1-6 | 19 | TRBV20-1 | many | CSAPRGAGAASSYNSPLHF
TRBJ2-1 | 11 | TRBV28 | many | CASNEYNEQFF
TRBJ1-4 | 15 | TRBV4-2 | many | CASSQVQGPNEKLFF
TRBJ2-3 | 16 | TRBV7-6 | . | CASSFSLISSTDTQYF
TRBJ1-1 | 15 | TRBV6-1 | many | CASSEWLWWDAEAFF
TRBJ1-1 | 14 | TRBV2 | . | CASRADRVSTEAFF
TRBJ2-3 | 14 | TRBV28 | few | CASSWTVGTDTQYF
TRBJ1-2 | 12 | TRBV6-1 | many | CASSDLFYGYTF
TRBJ2-2 | 14 | TRBV6-4 | many | CASSEGGHTGELFF
TRBJ2-7 | 13 | TRBV12-3/TRBV12-4 | . | CASSLSGGHEQYF
TRBJ1-5 | 15 | TRBV20-1 | many | CSARDTGSDGAPQHF
TRBJ2-7 | 14 | TRBV19 | many | CASSESDSTYEQYF
TRBJ2-1 | 13 | TRBV15 | many | CATSRERLAEQFF
TRBJ2-7 | 14 | TRBV3-1 | . | CASSQGTVIYEQYF
TRBJ2-5 | 15 | TRBV20-1 | few | CSVKTPGPRGETQYF
TRBJ2-7 | 15 | TRBV28 | many | CASSLKRLAGYEQYF
TRBJ2-3 | 18 | TRBV2 | many | CASSEPFLSGGNTDTQYF
TRBJ2-2 | 15 | TRBV7-9 | . | CASSDELLNTGELFF
TRBJ1-1 | 12 | TRBV12-5 | many | CASGLGGTEAFF
TRBJ2-7 | 12 | TRBV28 | many | CASSDMAYEQYF
TRBJ2-3 | 16 | TRBV12-3/TRBV12-4 | many | CASSRLAGGLTDTQYF
TRBJ2-1 | 12 | TRBV10-3 | many | CAISGGDNEQFF
TRBJ2-5 | 14 | TRBV6-6 | many | CASNLAGGRETQYF
TRBJ2-2 | 15 | TRBV20-1 | many | CSAKYEGSGTGELFF
TRBJ2-3 | 12 | TRBV20-1 | . | CSARTDTDTQYF
TRBJ2-2 | 14 | TRBV6-1 | few | CASIPGGNTGELFF